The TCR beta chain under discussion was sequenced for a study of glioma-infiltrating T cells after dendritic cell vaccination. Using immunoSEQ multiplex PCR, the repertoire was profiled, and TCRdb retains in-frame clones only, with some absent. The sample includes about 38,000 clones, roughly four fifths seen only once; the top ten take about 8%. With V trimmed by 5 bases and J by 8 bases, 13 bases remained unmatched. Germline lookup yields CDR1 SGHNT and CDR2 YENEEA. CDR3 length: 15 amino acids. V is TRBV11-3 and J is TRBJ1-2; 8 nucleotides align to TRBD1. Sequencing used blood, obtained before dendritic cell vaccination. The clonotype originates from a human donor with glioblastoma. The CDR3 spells CASSAMQGAVGGYTF. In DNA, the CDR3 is TGTGCCAGCAGCGCGATGCAGGGGGCTGTCGGAGGCTACACCTTC.